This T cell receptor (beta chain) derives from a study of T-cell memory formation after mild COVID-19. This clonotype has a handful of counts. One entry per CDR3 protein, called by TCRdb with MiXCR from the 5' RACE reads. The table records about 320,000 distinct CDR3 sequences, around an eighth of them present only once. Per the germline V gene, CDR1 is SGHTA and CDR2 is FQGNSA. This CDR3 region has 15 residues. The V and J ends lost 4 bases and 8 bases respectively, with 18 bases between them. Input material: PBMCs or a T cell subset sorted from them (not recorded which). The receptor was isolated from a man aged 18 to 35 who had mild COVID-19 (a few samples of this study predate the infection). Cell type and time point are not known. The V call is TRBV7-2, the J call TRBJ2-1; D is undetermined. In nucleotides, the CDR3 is TGTGCCAGCAGCTCCCCGATCAGGCGGTTGGATGAGCAGTTCTTC. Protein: CASSSPIRRLDEQFF.